These 21 T cell receptor beta chains were sequenced from one sample in a study of blood T cell repertoires in COVID-19. This table comes from immunoSEQ multiplex PCR, and its TCRdb copy is limited to in-frame clones, with some not included. The sample includes around 300,000 clones, around 89% of them seen just once. Sequencing input: peripheral blood. The receptors here all came from a woman aged 40 to 49 with COVID-19, enrolled during active disease.

The chain combines TRBV27 with TRBJ1-2, with a weak D call TRBD1 (6 bases). The CDR3 is 13 residues long. CDR1 is MNHEY, CDR2 SMNVEV, per germline (reference sequence). The ends were cut back, 3 bases at V and 6 bases at J, with 11 bases in the middle. The CDR3 DNA reads TGTGCCAGCAGTTTTCGGGGGGGCGATGGCTACACCTTC. Residues: CASSFRGGDGYTF.

The chain links TRBV6-4 to TRBJ2-1; 11 positions match TRBD2. The length of the CDR3 is 14 residues. Germline V gene sequence: CDR1 MRHNA, CDR2 SNTAGT. V was clipped by 4 bases and J by 5 bases; unmatched bases: 1. CDR3 sequence (DNA): TGTGCCAGCAGTGCGGGACTAGCGGACAATGAGCAGTTCTTC. This gives the protein CASSAGLADNEQFF.

The chain has TRBV10-1 and TRBJ2-5; 8 nucleotides align to TRBD1. Germline CDR1 WNHNN, CDR2 SYGVQD (reference sequence). The CDR3 has 14 amino acids. The junction had 8 bases not matched to a gene; V was cut back by 7 bases and J by 4 bases. CDR3 sequence (DNA): TGCGCCAGCATTCCGACAGGGGTTCGAGAGACCCAGTACTTC. This gives the protein CASIPTGVRETQYF.

This chain connects TRBV10-1 to TRBJ1-5; the D is unclear. Germline V gene data show CDR1 as WNHNN and CDR2 as SYGVQD (reference sequence). The CDR3 sequence is 13 residues long. V lost 6 bases and J 0 bases, leaving 6 bases between the germline ends. DNA for the CDR3: TGCGCCAGCAGCGGGGATAGCAATCAGCCCCAGCATTTT. It specifies CASSGDSNQPQHF.

This sequence joins TRBV5-1 and TRBJ2-7; 7 bases are shared with TRBD1. Germline V gene lookup returns CDR1 SGHRS and CDR2 YFSETQ. The V and J ends lost 0 bases and 4 bases, in that order; junction bases with no gene match: 4. There are 14 residues in the CDR3. The CDR3 DNA sequence: TGCGCCAGCAGCTTGGGGGGGACAGATTACGAGCAGTACTTC. It codes for CASSLGGTDYEQYF.

V usage is TRBV4-1 and J usage is TRBJ2-5; D is ambiguous. The CDR3 is made up of 14 amino acids. CDR1 and CDR2 (germline): MGHRA, YSYEKL. The germline V and J ends were trimmed by 1 base and 2 bases, with 8 bases remaining between them. The CDR3 nucleotides read TGCGCCAGCAGCCAAGGGGCAGGACAAGAGACCCAGTACTTC. As protein: CASSQGAGQETQYF.

This rearrangement joins TRBV5-4 to TRBJ2-1; the match to TRBD2 covers 7 bases. CDR3 length: 17 amino acids. The V and J ends lost 1 base and 2 bases, in that order; junction bases with no gene match: 9. Germline assignment: CDR1 SGHNT and CDR2 YYREEE (reference sequence). The CDR3, as DNA: TGTGCCAGCAGCTTGCGTTTAATGGCGGGGGCCTACAATGAGCAGTTCTTC. Translating it yields CASSLRLMAGAYNEQFF.

The chain links TRBV29-1 to TRBJ2-7; no definite D call. V lost 6 bases and J lost 3, with 12 bases in between. The germline CDR1 and CDR2 sequences are SQVTM and ANQGSEA. The CDR3 is 12 amino acids. The CDR3 here is CSVRNSGYEQYF. The CDR3, as DNA: TGCAGCGTCCGAAACTCGGGCTACGAGCAGTACTTC.

This chain connects TRBV19 to TRBJ1-5; D may be TRBD1 (6 bases). The germline V gene encodes CDR1 LNHDA and CDR2 SQIVND (reference sequence). Trimming shortened V by 5 bases and J by 3 bases, and 17 bases separated the two germline ends. CDR3 size: 16 residues. The CDR3 reads CASSAAGTLLNQPQHF. The CDR3 nucleotides are TGTGCCAGTAGTGCGGCCGGGACACTTCTCAATCAGCCCCAGCATTTT.

The CDR3 nucleotides read TGCGCCAGCAGCTTGGAGTCTAATCCCACAGATACGCAGTATTTT. This encodes CASSLESNPTDTQYF. The chain carries TRBV5-1 and TRBJ2-3, with D hard to call. Trimming took off 0 bases at V and 2 bases at J, with 10 bases between the two ends. The CDR3 runs to 15 residues. Germline V lookup: CDR1 SGHRS, CDR2 YFSETQ.

The chain joins TRBV6-2 or TRBV6-3 to TRBJ1-4, with a weak D call TRBD1 (5 bases). CDR1 MNHEY and CDR2 SVGEGT come from the germline V gene. The CDR3 has 18 residues. V lost 6 bases and J 4 bases, leaving 24 bases between the germline ends. The CDR3 loop reads CASSPGGVPRRGNEKLFF. Written as DNA, the CDR3 is TGTGCCAGCAGCCCGGGGGGGGTACCAAGACGGGGTAATGAAAAACTGTTTTTT.

V gene TRBV5-1 combines with J gene TRBJ1-1; the D gene is possibly TRBD1 (5 bases). The V and J ends lost 7 bases and 0 bases respectively, with 13 bases between them. CDR1 and CDR2 from the germline V gene are SGHRS and YFSETQ. The length of the CDR3 is 14 residues. This CDR3 is CASAGASMNTEAFF. CDR3 nucleotide sequence: TGCGCCAGCGCTGGGGCCTCAATGAACACTGAAGCTTTCTTT. The complete variable domain, with remaining parts taken from reference TRBV5-1 and TRBJ1-1, reads KAGVTQTPRYLIKTRGQQVTLSCSPISGHRSVSWYQQTPGQGLQFLFEYFSETQRNKGNFPGRFSGRQFSNSRSEMNVSTLELGDSALYLCASAGASMNTEAFFGQGTRLTVV.

The chain has TRBV11-2 and TRBJ2-4; 11 nucleotides agree with TRBD1. This CDR3 has 15 amino acids. V dropped 7 bases and J dropped 9; count of bases not matched to a gene: 11. Germline CDR1 is SGHAT and CDR2 is FQNNGV. In DNA, the CDR3 is TGTGCCAGCATCTACAGGACAGGGGGCGAGAGCATTCAGTACTTC. Translation: CASIYRTGGESIQYF.

This chain uses TRBV24-1 with TRBJ1-2; 9 bases are shared with TRBD1. With V trimmed by 4 bases and J by 4 bases, 3 bases remained unmatched. Germline CDR1 KGHDR, CDR2 SFDVKD. This CDR3 comprises 14 residues. The DNA of the CDR3 is TGTGCCACCAGTGACAGGGACAGGGCCTATGGCTACACCTTC. This translates into CATSDRDRAYGYTF.

V usage is TRBV7-2 and J usage is TRBJ2-2, with 7 bases lining up with TRBD2. CDR3 size: 15 residues. The J segment lost 6 bases and the V segment lost 5 bases, leaving 9 bases of the junction unmatched. The germline V gene has CDR1 SGHTA and CDR2 FQGNSA. CDR3 nucleotides: TGTGCCAGCAGCCGGACACTCGGGGGGTCCGGGGAGCTGTTTTTT. Residues: CASSRTLGGSGELFF.

The chain combines TRBV7-2 with TRBJ1-2, with 7 bases fitting TRBD1. V dropped 5 bases and J dropped 0; count of bases not matched to a gene: 3. The germline CDR1 and CDR2 sequences are SGHTA and FQGNSA. The CDR3 runs to 14 residues. The CDR3 bases are TGTGCCAGCAGCCCCGGACAGGCTAACTATGGCTACACCTTC. Translated, it gives CASSPGQANYGYTF.

The DNA for the CDR3 is TGTGCCAGCAGTTATTACGACAGGGCTTCACCCCTCCACTTT. It is translated as CASSYYDRASPLHF. This chain joins TRBV6-2 or TRBV6-3 and TRBJ1-6, with 7 bases lining up with TRBD1. CDR3 size: 14 residues. Germline V gene lookup returns CDR1 MNHEY and CDR2 SVGEGT. With V trimmed by 3 bases and J by 9 bases, 5 bases remained unmatched.

The chain employs TRBV24-1 and TRBJ2-7; perhaps TRBD2 as D (5 bases). Germline V lookup: CDR1 KGHDR, CDR2 SFDVKD. The CDR3 is 13 amino acids. With 6 bases removed from V and 5 bases from J, the gap between germline ends came to 13 bases. The CDR3 sequence: CATSSLAGDEQYF. In DNA, the CDR3 is TGTGCCACCAGTTCACTGGCCGGGGACGAGCAGTACTTC.

The chain carries TRBV28 and TRBJ1-4; 7 bases map to TRBD1. CDR3 length equals 15 residues. Germline V gene sequence: CDR1 MDHEN, CDR2 SYDVKM. Trimming cost V 4 bases and J 4 bases; bases outside gene matches: 6. CDR3 in amino acids: CASSSQGWDNEKLFF. In nucleotides, the CDR3 is TGTGCCAGCAGTTCACAGGGGTGGGATAATGAAAAACTGTTTTTT.

This clone showed up just a few times. Additional DNA sequences in this sample encode the identical CDR3. The chain couples TRBV5-6 to TRBJ1-1; 10 positions match TRBD1. Germline CDR1 and CDR2: SGHDT and YYEEEE. This CDR3 has 13 residues. Trimming took 5 bases from V and 4 from J; bases not matched to a gene: 2. CDR3 bases: TGTGCCAGCAGTCGGACAGGGGGCACTGAAGCTTTCTTT. Amino acids: CASSRTGGTEAFF.

This clone occurred a few times. The chain joins TRBV3-1 (or the pseudogene TRBV3-2) to TRBJ1-6; the D is unclear. The V end was cut by 5 bases, the J end by 7 bases, with 12 bases between. The CDR3 is made up of 14 amino acids. From germline, CDR1 is LGHDT and CDR2 YNNKEL (reference sequence). This CDR3 reads CASSSRPANSPLHF. CDR3 nucleotide sequence: TGTGCCAGCAGCTCTAGACCGGCCAATTCACCCCTCCACTTT.